This T cell receptor beta chain comes out of a study of breast tumors, draining lymph nodes, adjacent tissues. Study-level points and caveats: Compared with lymph nodes, tumors were less diverse; compared with nontumor tissue, more. Data only fit, rather than demonstrated, lymph node origin of most tumor T cells.

The lymph nodes were axillary draining lymph nodes from breast cancer patients. TCRdb re-analysed the multiplex PCR reads in MiXCR, keeping a single row per CDR3 protein. Here the sample spans fewer than 250,000 distinct CDR3 sequences, approximately 30% being singletons. The CDR3 spans 15 residues. Germline V CDR1 and CDR2: SGDLS, YYNGEE. About this clonotype itself: Its antigen is still unknown. The junction does not match germline at one end; this may be a read error.

The receptor was derived from a female donor with breast cancer. Some clones in this sample may be carry-over from other donors' samples. The sequenced sample consisted of axillary lymph node tissue. The J gene is TRBJ1-2, the V gene TRBV9; D is unclear. CDR3 coding DNA: TGTGCCAGCAGCGTAGGTTGGGCGGCAGGAGGTGGCTCCACCTTC. Translated, it gives CASSVGWAAGGGSTF.